Listed here are 26 T cell receptor beta chains from one sample, sequenced in a study of memory CD4+ T cells and cytomegalovirus serostatus. Method: immunoSEQ multiplex PCR; TCRdb's copy keeps in-frame clones and lacks some. The sample records approximately 47,000 clones, just under 80% being singletons. Single viable CD3+CD4+CD8-CD45RO+ cells were sorted as the memory CD4+ T cells. Sequenced: memory CD4+ T cells from blood. The receptors come from an adult in good health and CMV-seronegative.

The chain combines TRBV19 with TRBJ1-2; possible D gene TRBD1, 5 bases. From germline, CDR1 is LNHDA and CDR2 SQIVND (reference sequence). The V end lost 7 bases, the J end lost 0 bases, and 15 bases lay between the germline ends. This CDR3 has 15 residues. CDR3 nucleotides: TGTGCCAGTAAGGCCTCCAGGGAGCCTAACTATGGCTACACCTTC. The encoded protein is CASKASREPNYGYTF.

The chain couples TRBV5-1 to TRBJ2-2, with D perhaps matching TRBD1 or TRBD2 (5 bases each). The CDR3 is 17 residues long. Per the germline V gene, CDR1 is SGHRS and CDR2 is YFSETQ. V was shortened by 0 bases and J by 0 bases, with 12 bases between the two germline ends. The CDR3 DNA reads as TGCGCCAGCAGCTTGGTCCCGGGGCTAGCGAACACCGGGGAGCTGTTTTTT. It specifies CASSLVPGLANTGELFF.

This sequence joins TRBV20-1 and TRBJ2-3; no reliable D call. V dropped 3 bases and J dropped 4 bases, with 5 bases sitting between them. Germline CDR1 reads DFQATT; CDR2 reads SNEGSKA (reference sequence). This CDR3 is 11 amino acids long. CDR3 DNA: TGCAGTGCTAGGAAATCAGATACGCAGTATTTT. Translating it yields CSARKSDTQYF.

The V and J genes are TRBV15 and TRBJ1-2; 7 bases align to TRBD1. The CDR3 is 15 residues long. V lost 2 bases to trimming and J lost 2 bases; unmatched junction nucleotides: 5. CDR1 is LNHNV, CDR2 YYDKDF, per germline (reference sequence). CDR3 DNA: TGTGCCACCAGCAGAATCGGGACAGAAAACTATGGCTACACCTTC. It yields the protein CATSRIGTENYGYTF.

V gene TRBV2 combines with J gene TRBJ2-2, with TRBD2 identical over 8 bases. Germline assignment: CDR1 SNHLY and CDR2 FYNNEI. V shed 4 bases and J 6 bases; nucleotides not matched to a gene: 13. There are 17 residues in the CDR3. The CDR3 DNA reads TGTGCCAGCAGTGGGGCACCCGGGACTAGATCCTCCGGGGAGCTGTTTTTT. Its translation is CASSGAPGTRSSGELFF. The whole variable domain, remainder taken from reference TRBV2 and TRBJ2-2, is EPEVTQTPSHQVTQMGQEVILRCVPISNHLYFYWYRQILGQKVEFLVSFYNNEISEKSEIFDDQFSVERPDGSNFTLKIRSTKLEDSAMYFCASSGAPGTRSSGELFFGEGSRLTVL.

The V and J genes are TRBV5-1 and TRBJ1-4; D not certain. Germline lookup yields CDR1 SGHRS and CDR2 YFSETQ. This CDR3 comprises 15 residues. V lost 2 bases and J 0 bases, leaving 8 bases between the germline ends. The CDR3 spells CASSFTDPTNEKLFF. CDR3 nucleotides: TGCGCCAGCAGCTTTACAGACCCAACTAATGAAAAACTGTTTTTT.

The sample holds one count of this clone. This chain links TRBV25-1 with TRBJ2-1; D unclear. Germline V gene sequence: CDR1 MGHDK, CDR2 SYGVNS. The CDR3 loop spans 15 amino acids. V was clipped by 6 bases and J by 5 bases, with 17 bases between them. CDR3 sequence: CASSLVLSSHNEQFF. The DNA of the CDR3 is TGTGCCAGCAGCCTAGTACTTAGCAGCCACAATGAGCAGTTCTTC.

The rearrangement joins TRBV18 to TRBJ1-5; 12 bases match TRBD1. The CDR3 contains 18 residues. Germline V lookup: CDR1 KGHSH, CDR2 LQKENI. V lost 6 bases, J lost 0 bases, and 9 bases stayed unmatched. The CDR3 protein is CASSTEGQGAVSNQPQHF. CDR3 nucleotide sequence: TGTGCCAGCTCGACAGAGGGACAGGGGGCCGTTAGCAATCAGCCCCAGCATTTT.

The sample holds a few counts of this clone. The CDR3 is CAAATGGLGTEAFF. In DNA form, the CDR3 reads TGTGCCGCAGCGACAGGGGGCTTGGGCACTGAAGCTTTCTTT. The chain employs TRBV30 and TRBJ1-1; 10 bases match TRBD1. Losses at the gene ends were 8 bases for V and 4 bases for J; bases not matched to a gene: 10. The germline gives CDR1 GTSNPN, CDR2 SVGIG (reference sequence). The CDR3 length is 14 residues. Full variable domain (rest looked up from reference TRBV30 and TRBJ1-1): SQTIHQWPATLVQPVGSPLSLECTVEGTSNPNLYWYRQAAGRGLQLLFYSVGIGQISSEVPQNLSASRPQDRQFILSSKKLLLSDSGFYLCAAATGGLGTEAFFGQGTRLTVV.

This chain connects TRBV28 to TRBJ1-2, with D maybe TRBD1 (5 bases). V lost 6 bases, J lost 4 bases, and 12 bases lay in between. The germline gives CDR1 MDHEN, CDR2 SYDVKM. The length of the CDR3 is 13 residues. CDR3 region: CASSKDIFYGYTF. The DNA for the CDR3 is TGTGCCAGCAGCAAGGACATCTTCTATGGCTACACCTTC.

The chain couples TRBV28 to TRBJ2-7; the D gene is possibly TRBD1 (5 bases). The V gene's germline CDR1 is MDHEN and CDR2 SYDVKM. The V end was cut by 6 bases, the J end by 1 base, with 10 bases between. The CDR3 has 13 residues. The CDR3 protein is CASSLTGSYEQYF. CDR3 DNA: TGTGCCAGCAGCTTAACAGGATCCTACGAGCAGTACTTC.

V gene TRBV4-1 combines with J gene TRBJ2-1, with D possibly TRBD2 on 6 matching bases. Trimming cost V 4 bases and J 0 bases, with 19 bases left between them. Per the germline V gene, CDR1 is MGHRA and CDR2 is YSYEKL. The length of the CDR3 is 18 residues. The CDR3 region is CASSLISTSFNSYNEQFF. In DNA form, the CDR3 reads TGCGCCAGCAGCCTAATTTCGACTAGTTTCAACTCCTACAATGAGCAGTTCTTC.

V and J are TRBV30 and TRBJ1-2, with D hard to call. V was shortened by 0 bases and J by 8 bases, with 7 bases between the two germline ends. Germline loops: CDR1 GTSNPN, CDR2 SVGIG (reference sequence). The CDR3 runs to 11 residues. In DNA form, the CDR3 reads TGTGCCTGGAGTGTAATGAAAGGCTACACCTTC. Translating gives CAWSVMKGYTF.

The V gene is TRBV7-2, the J gene TRBJ2-1, with D perhaps matching TRBD2 (6 bases). This CDR3 region has 12 residues. V lost 4 bases and J lost 16, with 17 bases in between. Germline assignment: CDR1 SGHTA and CDR2 FQGNSA. Written as DNA, the CDR3 is TGTGCCAGCAGCTCAAGCGGGCAGGCAGATTTCTTC. This codes for CASSSSGQADFF.

This chain links TRBV6-5 with TRBJ1-2; no definite D call. Trimming shortened V by 0 bases and J by 1 base, and 9 bases separated the two germline ends. CDR1 and CDR2 (germline): MNHEY, SVGAGI. This CDR3 region has 15 residues. CDR3 sequence: CASSYSHQINYGYTF. CDR3 nucleotide sequence: TGTGCCAGCAGTTACTCGCACCAGATTAACTATGGCTACACCTTC.

V and J are TRBV4-1 and TRBJ2-5, with 9 bases aligning to TRBD2. Trimming removed 3 bases from V and 1 base from J; junction bases left unmatched: 9. The CDR3 is 17 residues long. Germline lookup yields CDR1 MGHRA and CDR2 YSYEKL. The CDR3 DNA sequence: TGCGCCAGCAGCCAGATAACTAGCGGGTACTTCCAAGAGACCCAGTACTTC. Encoded protein: CASSQITSGYFQETQYF.

The V and J genes are TRBV6-5 and TRBJ1-4, with D uncertain. The CDR3 consists of 15 residues. V gave up 6 bases and J gave up 0 bases, with 11 bases separating them. Per germline, CDR1 MNHEY and CDR2 SVGAGI. CDR3 protein: CASSYDGATNEKLFF. CDR3 in DNA: TGTGCCAGCAGCTACGATGGGGCAACTAATGAAAAACTGTTTTTT.

The V call is TRBV5-8, the J call TRBJ2-3; 14 bases map to TRBD2. The ends lost 4 bases at V and 0 bases at J; junction bases unmatched: 13. Germline values: CDR1 SGHTS, CDR2 YDEGEE. The CDR3 is 20 amino acids. The CDR3 reads CASSRQTGLAGGLSTDTQYF. As DNA, the CDR3 is TGTGCCAGCAGCCGCCAAACTGGACTAGCGGGGGGCCTTAGCACAGATACGCAGTATTTT.

The chain joins TRBV18 to TRBJ1-5; tentative D call: TRBD1 (5 bases). V gave up 6 bases and J gave up 0 bases, with 12 bases separating them. The CDR3 sequence is 15 residues long. Germline lookup yields CDR1 KGHSH and CDR2 LQKENI. CDR3 in amino acids: CASSGDGNSNQPQHF. The CDR3 region has the DNA TGTGCCAGCTCTGGGGACGGAAATAGCAATCAGCCCCAGCATTTT. The full variable domain, completed using reference TRBV18 and TRBJ1-5, is NAGVMQNPRHLVRRRGQEARLRCSPMKGHSHVYWYRQLPEEGLKFMVYLQKENIIDESGMPKERFSAEFPKEGPSILRIQQVVRGDSAAYFCASSGDGNSNQPQHFGDGTRLSIL.

V usage is TRBV5-6 and J usage is TRBJ2-7, with D hard to call. Germline V gene data show CDR1 as SGHDT and CDR2 as YYEEEE. The CDR3 runs to 13 residues. The V end was cut by 5 bases, the J end by 3 bases, with 12 bases between. CDR3 DNA sequence: TGTGCCAGCAGAAATACCAGGAGCTACGAGCAGTACTTC. It codes for CASRNTRSYEQYF.

V and J are TRBV6-1 and TRBJ1-2; D remains ambiguous. Germline loops: CDR1 MNHNS, CDR2 SASEGT. The CDR3 has 14 amino acids. Trimming stripped 6 bases from V and 1 base from J, with 12 bases between. CDR3 nucleotide sequence: TGTGCCAGCAGGGCTACGCATTTTAACTATGGCTACACCTTC. Its protein is CASRATHFNYGYTF.

The V and J genes are TRBV12-2 and TRBJ1-3. TRBV12-2 is flagged as a pseudogene. This CDR3 region has 19 residues. The CDR3 sequence is CASRLAPGDRVWSGNTIYF. The CDR3, as DNA: TGTGCAAGTCGCTTAGCGCCTGGGGATCGGGTTTGGTCTGGAAACACCATATATTTT.

J is TRBJ2-7 and V is TRBV28; D perhaps matches TRBD1 (5 bases). The V and J ends lost 3 bases and 7 bases respectively, with 10 bases between them. Germline CDR1 MDHEN, CDR2 SYDVKM. CDR3 length: 12 amino acids. CDR3 protein: CASSLQRTEQYF. CDR3 bases: TGTGCCAGCAGTTTGCAACGGACAGAGCAGTACTTC.

The rearrangement uses TRBV27 and TRBJ1-2, with TRBD1 as a possible D gene (6 bases). CDR1 MNHEY and CDR2 SMNVEV come from the germline V gene (reference sequence). This CDR3 is 13 amino acids long. Trimming cost V 8 bases and J 8 bases, with 18 bases left between them. The CDR3 DNA reads as TGTGCCAGCGGAACGTACAGGGAGGGCGGCTACACCTTC. Its translation: CASGTYREGGYTF.

This chain uses TRBV7-9 with TRBJ1-2; D unresolved. CDR1 and CDR2 from the germline V gene are SEHNR and FQNEAQ (reference sequence). The CDR3 covers 14 residues. Trimming removed 1 base at V and 8 bases at J, with 14 bases between. The CDR3 is CASSLGWEKEGYTF. In DNA form, the CDR3 reads TGTGCCAGCAGCTTAGGTTGGGAGAAGGAAGGCTACACCTTC.

The V call is TRBV11-2, the J call TRBJ2-2; D is ambiguous. V lost 5 bases, J lost 1 base, and 8 bases lay in between. Germline V gene lookup returns CDR1 SGHAT and CDR2 FQNNGV. This CDR3 comprises 14 residues. CDR3 sequence reads: CASSHLVNTGELFF. CDR3 bases: TGTGCCAGCAGCCACCTGGTGAACACCGGGGAGCTGTTTTTT.